This paragraph covers one TCR beta chain sequence. Its antigen is currently unknown. The patients chosen for sequencing had shown expansion of CD8+CD57+ cells (detected by flow cytometry). All patients had severe acquired aplastic anemia. This specimen belongs to a study of CD8+CD57+ T cells in acquired aplastic anemia. Looking at the study overall: The sorted CD4+ and CD8+ cells yielded an average around 3 ug of DNA.

General study points: The study found no significant CD8+ Simpson's diversity difference between patients and controls.

The junction had 3 bases not matched to a gene; V was cut back by 2 bases and J by 0 bases. The CDR3 is 17 amino acids. From germline, CDR1 is SGHTA and CDR2 FQGTGA. CDR3 and TCR beta VDJ profiling relied on a genomic DNA template. Using its own MiXCR run on the reads, TCRdb lists one record per CDR3 protein. Found here are approximately 180,000 distinct CDR3 sequences, roughly three fifths of them singletons; the top ten hold approximately 42%. The TCR originated in a human donor with aplastic anemia. The sequencing input was sorted CD4+, CD8+, or CD8+CD57+ T cells (not recorded which) from PBMCs. This chain links TRBV7-3 with TRBJ2-2, with 10 bases matching TRBD1. The CDR3 bases are TGTGCCAGCAGCTTATCCGGGACAGGGGCGAACACCGGGGAGCTGTTTTTT. It translates to CASSLSGTGANTGELFF.